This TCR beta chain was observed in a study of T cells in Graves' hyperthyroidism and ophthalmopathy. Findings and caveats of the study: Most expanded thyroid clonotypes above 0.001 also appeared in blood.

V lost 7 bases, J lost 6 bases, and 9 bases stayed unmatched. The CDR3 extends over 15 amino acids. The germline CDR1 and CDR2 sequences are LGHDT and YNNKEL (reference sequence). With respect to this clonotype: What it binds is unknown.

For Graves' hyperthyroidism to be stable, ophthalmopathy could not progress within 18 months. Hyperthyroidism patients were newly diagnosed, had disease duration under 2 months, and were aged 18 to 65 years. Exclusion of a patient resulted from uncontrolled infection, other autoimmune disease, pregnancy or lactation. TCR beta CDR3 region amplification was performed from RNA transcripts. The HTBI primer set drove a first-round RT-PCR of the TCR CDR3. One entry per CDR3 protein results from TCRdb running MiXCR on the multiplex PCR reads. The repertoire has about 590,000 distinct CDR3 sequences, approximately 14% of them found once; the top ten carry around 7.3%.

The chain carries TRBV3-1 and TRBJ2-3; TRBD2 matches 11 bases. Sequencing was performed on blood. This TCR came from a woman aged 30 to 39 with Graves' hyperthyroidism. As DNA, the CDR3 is TGTGCCAGCACCCGACTAGCGGGAAATTTGGATACGCAGTATTTT. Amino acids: CASTRLAGNLDTQYF.